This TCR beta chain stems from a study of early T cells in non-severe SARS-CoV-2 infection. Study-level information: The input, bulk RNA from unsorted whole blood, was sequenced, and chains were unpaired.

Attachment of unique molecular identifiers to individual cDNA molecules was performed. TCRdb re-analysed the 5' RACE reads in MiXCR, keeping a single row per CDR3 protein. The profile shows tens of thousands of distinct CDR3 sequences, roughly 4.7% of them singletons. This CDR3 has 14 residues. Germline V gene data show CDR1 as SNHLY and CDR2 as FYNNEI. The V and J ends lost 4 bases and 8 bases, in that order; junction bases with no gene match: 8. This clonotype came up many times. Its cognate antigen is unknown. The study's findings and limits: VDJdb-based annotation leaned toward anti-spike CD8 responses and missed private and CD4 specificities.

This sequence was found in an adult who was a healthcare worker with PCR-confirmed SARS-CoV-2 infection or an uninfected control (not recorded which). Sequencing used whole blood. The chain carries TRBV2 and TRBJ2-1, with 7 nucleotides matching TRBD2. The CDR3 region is CASSVAQGGDEQFF. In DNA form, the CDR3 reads TGTGCCAGCAGTGTGGCCCAGGGAGGGGATGAGCAGTTCTTC.